Sequencing of this T cell receptor (beta chain) was carried out in a study of CD8 T cells in Susac syndrome. The CDR3 has 17 residues. Trimming took off 2 bases at V and 0 bases at J, with 14 bases between the two ends. Germline values: CDR1 MGHRA, CDR2 YSYEKL. RNA amounts of roughly 0.45 to 1 ug underwent reverse transcription with random hexamers. TCRdb independently ran MiXCR on the immunoSEQ multiplex PCR reads; one entry per CDR3 protein. The sample lists about 250,000 distinct CDR3 sequences; 85% to 95% were seen once. This TCR derives from a human donor with multiple sclerosis. Sequenced sample: CD4+ T cells from PBMCs. The rearrangement links TRBV4-1 to TRBJ1-5; weak D call: TRBD1 (6 bases). CDR3 in DNA: TGCGCCAGCAGCCAATCGACAGGAGTCAATAGCAATCAGCCCCAGCATTTT. Translating it yields CASSQSTGVNSNQPQHF.